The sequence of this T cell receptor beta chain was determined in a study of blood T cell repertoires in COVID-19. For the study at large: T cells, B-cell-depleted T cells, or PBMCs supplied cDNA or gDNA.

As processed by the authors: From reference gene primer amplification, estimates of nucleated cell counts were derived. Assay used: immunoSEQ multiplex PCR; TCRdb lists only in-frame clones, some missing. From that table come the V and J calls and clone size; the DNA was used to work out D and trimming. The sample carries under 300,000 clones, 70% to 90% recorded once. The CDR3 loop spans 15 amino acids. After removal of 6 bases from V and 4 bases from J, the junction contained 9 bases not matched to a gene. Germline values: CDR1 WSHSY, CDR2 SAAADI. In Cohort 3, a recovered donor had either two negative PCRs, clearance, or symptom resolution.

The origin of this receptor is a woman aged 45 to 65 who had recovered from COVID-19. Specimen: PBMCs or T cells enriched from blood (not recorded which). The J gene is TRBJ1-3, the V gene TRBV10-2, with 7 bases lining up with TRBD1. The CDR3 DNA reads TGCGCCAGCAGGCGGGAGGGGGCCTTCGGAAACACCATATATTTT. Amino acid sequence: CASRREGAFGNTIYF.